These 12 T cell receptor beta chains came from one sample sequenced in a study of early T cells in non-severe SARS-CoV-2 infection. TCRdb called the 5' RACE reads again in MiXCR, with one record for every CDR3 protein. Among 45,000 to 60,000 distinct CDR3 sequences, roughly 9% were seen once, and the ten largest hold about a fifth. The sequencing sample was made of whole blood. The receptor set was obtained from an adult who was a healthcare worker with PCR-confirmed SARS-CoV-2 infection or an uninfected control (not recorded which).

There are many counts of this clonotype. The V gene is TRBV20-1, the J gene TRBJ2-1; D gene uncertain. There are 14 residues in the CDR3. CDR1 is DFQATT and CDR2 is SNEGSKA in the germline V gene (reference sequence). In DNA, the CDR3 is TGCGCATTAGCCCCTCCTTCACCCAACAATGAGCAGTTCTTC. Amino acid sequence: CALAPPSPNNEQFF.

This clonotype was picked up a small number of times. The V call is TRBV6-2 or TRBV6-3, the J call TRBJ2-7; 7 nucleotides agree with TRBD1. CDR3 length: 15 residues. CDR1 and CDR2 (germline): MNHEY, SVGEGT. Trimming took 4 bases from V and 3 from J; bases not matched to a gene: 9. This CDR3 reads CASSSPRDSYYEQYF. For the CDR3, the DNA is TGTGCCAGCAGTTCACCCAGGGACAGTTACTACGAGCAGTACTTC.

This clonotype turned up a few times. The chain couples TRBV7-9 to TRBJ1-1; no clear D gene. CDR1 and CDR2 (germline): SEHNR, FQNEAQ (reference sequence). V was trimmed by 6 bases and J by 5 bases, leaving 19 bases between them. The CDR3 spans 15 residues. This CDR3 is CASSLYTPERTEAFF. CDR3 in DNA: TGTGCCAGCAGTCTATACACCCCGGAAAGGACTGAAGCTTTCTTT. The full variable domain, completed using reference TRBV7-9 and TRBJ1-1, is DTGVSQNPRHKITKRGQNVTFRCDPISEHNRLYWYRQTLGQGPEFLTYFQNEAQLEKSRLLSDRFSAERPKGSFSTLEIQRTEQGDSAMYLCASSLYTPERTEAFFGQGTRLTVV.

This clonotype was observed at least ten times. The chain uses TRBV6-1 and TRBJ1-2, with 7 bases aligning to TRBD1. The CDR3 loop spans 17 amino acids. Per germline, CDR1 MNHNS and CDR2 SASEGT. V shed 2 bases and J 4 bases; nucleotides not matched to a gene: 13. The CDR3 DNA is TGTGCCAGCAGTGAAATGGGCCTCCGGACAGGCGGCTATGGCTACACCTTC. Translation gives CASSEMGLRTGGYGYTF.

This clonotype was seen a few times. The gene calls are TRBV5-5 and TRBJ2-5; D may correspond to TRBD1 or TRBD2 (5 bases each). Trimming stripped 0 bases from V and 2 bases from J, with 5 bases between. The CDR3 extends over 13 amino acids. CDR1 and CDR2 (germline): SGHKS, YYEKEE (reference sequence). The CDR3 protein is CASSLGGQETQYF. CDR3 nucleotides: TGTGCCAGCAGCTTGGGGGGGCAAGAGACCCAGTACTTC.

The V gene is TRBV12-3 or TRBV12-4, the J gene TRBJ1-1, with D maybe TRBD1 (5 bases). The CDR3 runs 13 residues. Trimming removed 5 bases at V and 1 base at J, with 8 bases between. CDR3 amino acids: CASSMTENTEAFF. CDR3 DNA sequence: TGTGCCAGCAGTATGACAGAGAACACTGAAGCTTTCTTT.

This clonotype was recorded at least ten times. The chain employs TRBV7-3 and TRBJ1-6, with D maybe TRBD1 (5 bases). Germline loops: CDR1 SGHTA, CDR2 FQGTGA. Trimming removed 5 bases from V and 2 bases from J, with 10 bases in between. The CDR3 spans 15 residues. This CDR3 is CASSVTGPYNSPLHF. In nucleotides, the CDR3 is TGTGCCAGCAGCGTCACAGGACCCTATAATTCACCCCTCCACTTT.

This clonotype was recorded many times. The chain links TRBV5-1 to TRBJ2-7; D tentatively fits TRBD1 or TRBD2 (5 bases each). CDR3 size: 14 residues. Trimming took 2 bases from V and 2 from J, leaving 11 bases between them. Germline V gene lookup returns CDR1 SGHRS and CDR2 YFSETQ. The CDR3, as DNA: TGCGCCAGCAGCTTAGAGAGGGGAACCTACGAGCAGTACTTC. This encodes CASSLERGTYEQYF.

The table lists this clonotype with many counts. The chain combines TRBV9 with TRBJ2-1; 8 bases align to TRBD1. Germline V gene data show CDR1 as SGDLS and CDR2 as YYNGEE. The CDR3 covers 17 residues. The V and J ends lost 0 bases and 1 base, in that order; junction bases with no gene match: 6. CDR3 in amino acids: CASSVVGTGLSYNEQFF. CDR3 nucleotide sequence: TGTGCCAGCAGCGTAGTCGGGACAGGCTTATCCTACAATGAGCAGTTCTTC. The variable domain in full, completed from reference TRBV9 and TRBJ2-1, reads DSGVTQTPKHLITATGQRVTLRCSPRSGDLSVYWYQQSLDQGLQFLIQYYNGEERAKGNILERFSAQQFPDLHSELNLSSLELGDSALYFCASSVVGTGLSYNEQFFGPGTRLTVL.

The chain has TRBV4-1 and TRBJ1-6, with no clear D. V lost 0 bases and J 10 bases, leaving 7 bases between the germline ends. The germline V gene has CDR1 MGHRA and CDR2 YSYEKL. The CDR3 contains 13 residues. Written as DNA, the CDR3 is TGCGCCAGCAGCCAAGACGAAGGCTCACCCCTCCACTTT. Protein product: CASSQDEGSPLHF.

The rearrangement links TRBV29-1 to TRBJ2-7; D remains ambiguous. The CDR3 covers 12 residues. Deletions cut 5 bases from V and 3 bases from J, with 11 bases between. The germline gives CDR1 SQVTM, CDR2 ANQGSEA. The CDR3 protein is CSVSRASYEQYF. CDR3 nucleotide sequence: TGCAGCGTTTCTAGGGCAAGCTACGAGCAGTACTTC.

There are a few counts of this clonotype. The CDR3 reads CASSTIRGTSYGYTF. The DNA of the CDR3 is TGTGCCAGTAGTACGATTCGAGGGACGTCCTATGGCTACACCTTC. J is TRBJ1-2 and V is TRBV19; maybe TRBD1 (5 bases). Germline CDR1 reads LNHDA; CDR2 reads SQIVND (reference sequence). This CDR3 comprises 15 residues. V lost 4 bases, J lost 4 bases, and 16 bases lay in between.